Below are 19 T cell receptor beta chains sequenced from a single sample in a study of T cells in Graves' hyperthyroidism and ophthalmopathy. TCR beta CDR3 regions were amplified from RNA. TCR CDR3 underwent first-round RT-PCR with the HTBI primer set. Using its own MiXCR run on the multiplex PCR reads, TCRdb lists one record per CDR3 protein. The repertoire consists of about 560,000 distinct CDR3 sequences, with around 16% occurring once and the leading ten covering around 7.5%. The sample taken for sequencing was blood. Receptor source: a woman aged 25 to 39 with Graves' hyperthyroidism.

This clonotype showed up many times. This sequence joins TRBV6-1 and TRBJ2-5, with 9 bases lining up with TRBD2. The germline V gene encodes CDR1 MNHNS and CDR2 SASEGT. After removal of 4 bases from V and 5 bases from J, the junction contained 20 bases not matched to a gene. The CDR3 covers 19 residues. The CDR3 is CASSAHRWGSGGVAETQYF. The CDR3 coding sequence is TGTGCCAGCAGTGCGCATAGGTGGGGTAGCGGGGGAGTGGCGGAGACCCAGTACTTC.

This clonotype has more than one count but fewer than ten. The chain recombines TRBV4-3 with TRBJ2-3, with D perhaps matching TRBD2 (5 bases). CDR1 is LGHNA, CDR2 YSLEER, per germline. This CDR3 comprises 12 residues. With 0 bases removed from V and 9 bases from J, the gap between germline ends came to 7 bases. CDR3 DNA sequence: TGCGCCAGCAGCCAAGATCCTAGCACGCAGTATTTT. Translating it yields CASSQDPSTQYF.

This clonotype was found many times. This chain links TRBV6-1 with TRBJ2-7, with a possible D match to TRBD1 (6 bases). This CDR3 contains 14 residues. V gave up 6 bases and J gave up 6 bases, with 18 bases separating them. Germline V gene sequence: CDR1 MNHNS, CDR2 SASEGT. The CDR3 region has the DNA TGTGCCAGCAGCCCTAGCCGACAGGTGGGCGAGCAGTACTTC. Protein: CASSPSRQVGEQYF.

V and J are TRBV5-5 and TRBJ2-3, with D perhaps matching TRBD2 (6 bases). There are 16 residues in the CDR3. Germline-derived CDR1 and CDR2 are SGHKS and YYEKEE (reference sequence). Trimming left V 3 bases short and J 1 base short, with 15 bases between. CDR3 residues: CASSSGTGVGTDTQYF. CDR3 sequence (DNA): TGTGCCAGCAGCTCAGGGACGGGAGTAGGCACAGATACGCAGTATTTT. Supplemented by reference TRBV5-5 and TRBJ2-3, the full variable domain reads DAGVTQSPTHLIKTRGQQVTLRCSPISGHKSVSWYQQVLGQGPQFIFQYYEKEERGRGNFPDRFSARQFPNYSSELNVNALLLGDSALYLCASSSGTGVGTDTQYFGPGTRLTVL.

This clonotype occurred many times. The rearrangement links TRBV5-1 to TRBJ2-6; 11 bases map to TRBD1. The V gene's germline CDR1 is SGHRS and CDR2 YFSETQ. The CDR3 spans 18 residues. The V and J ends lost 4 bases and 0 bases, in that order; junction bases with no gene match: 6. CDR3 bases: TGCGCCAGCAGCCACGAAGGGACAGGGGGCTCTGGGGCCAACGTCCTGACTTTC. It codes for CASSHEGTGGSGANVLTF.

This clonotype was counted only a few times. The genes are TRBV10-3 and TRBJ1-3, with D hard to call. The CDR3 loop spans 14 amino acids. The V gene's germline CDR1 is ENHRY and CDR2 SYGVKD. Deletions cut 3 bases from V and 9 bases from J, with 15 bases between. The CDR3 is CAISDSTNPTTIYF. CDR3 DNA sequence: TGTGCCATCAGTGACTCGACAAACCCCACCACCATATATTTT.

This clonotype has just a few counts. This chain links TRBV27 with TRBJ1-1; TRBD1 agrees at 9 bases. The CDR3 contains 11 residues. J gave up 11 bases and V 5 bases, and 3 bases lay outside the gene matches. Germline loops: CDR1 MNHEY, CDR2 SMNVEV (reference sequence). The CDR3: CASSEQGAAFF. The CDR3 bases are TGTGCCAGCAGTGAACAGGGGGCGGCTTTCTTT.

The V call is TRBV10-2, the J call TRBJ2-7; 8 bases align to TRBD1. This CDR3 has 13 residues. With 10 bases clipped from V and 2 bases from J, the junction kept 7 bases outside the gene matches. Germline lookup yields CDR1 WSHSY and CDR2 SAAADI. The CDR3 here is CATFGTGTYEQYF. The CDR3 nucleotides are TGCGCCACCTTCGGGACAGGTACCTACGAGCAGTACTTC.

This clonotype came up many times. The CDR3: CSASSFGLAGNNEQFF. The CDR3 nucleotides read TGCAGTGCTTCCTCTTTCGGACTAGCGGGAAATAATGAGCAGTTCTTC. This chain connects TRBV20-1 to TRBJ2-1; 12 bases fit TRBD2. The germline V gene has CDR1 DFQATT and CDR2 SNEGSKA (reference sequence). V trimming: 5 bases; J trimming: 7 bases; junction bases outside the gene matches: 12. This CDR3 is built from 16 residues.

This clonotype was seen repeatedly, ten times or more. The chain has TRBV27 and TRBJ2-7; TRBD1 matches at 7 bases. The CDR3 is 14 residues long. The V and J ends lost 8 bases and 0 bases, in that order; junction bases with no gene match: 7. Germline CDR1 and CDR2: MNHEY and SMNVEV (reference sequence). The CDR3 protein is CASRDRFSSYEQYF. Here the CDR3 DNA reads TGTGCCAGCCGGGACAGATTTAGCTCCTACGAGCAGTACTTC.

This clonotype showed up just a few times. V is TRBV9 and J is TRBJ2-1; D is ambiguous. CDR1 is SGDLS and CDR2 is YYNGEE in the germline V gene. The V and J ends lost 0 bases and 2 bases respectively, with 12 bases between them. The CDR3 has 16 amino acids. CDR3: CASSVGAAVTYNEQFF. CDR3 nucleotides: TGTGCCAGCAGCGTAGGGGCTGCGGTAACCTACAATGAGCAGTTCTTC.

This clonotype has ten or more counts. This chain joins TRBV5-1 and TRBJ2-7, with 7 bases that match TRBD1. CDR1 SGHRS and CDR2 YFSETQ come from the germline V gene. The CDR3 contains 13 residues. Trimming cost V 3 bases and J 4 bases; bases outside gene matches: 4. CDR3 DNA sequence: TGCGCCAGCAGCTCGACAGGGTTATACGAGCAGTACTTC. Residues: CASSSTGLYEQYF.

This clonotype was seen at least ten times. The rearrangement joins TRBV7-2 to TRBJ2-7, with 7 bases aligning to TRBD2. The germline CDR1 and CDR2 sequences are SGHTA and FQGNSA. The CDR3 covers 15 residues. V shed 5 bases, J shed 0 bases, and the junction held 7 bases outside the gene matches. CDR3 DNA: TGTGCCAGCAGCGCGGGCGGGGGAACCTCCTACGAGCAGTACTTC. It translates to CASSAGGGTSYEQYF.

Only a few counts were recorded for this clonotype. This chain links TRBV6-1 with TRBJ2-3; D remains unclear. The CDR3 contains 15 residues. Germline V CDR1 and CDR2: MNHNS, SASEGT. V was pared by 6 bases and J by 2 bases, with 15 bases between. CDR3 sequence: CASRFSYYDTDTQYF. The DNA of the CDR3 is TGTGCCAGCAGGTTCTCCTACTATGACACAGATACGCAGTATTTT.

This clonotype was counted between two and nine times. The chain employs TRBV5-4 and TRBJ2-2; 10 bases match TRBD2. CDR1 is SGHNT, CDR2 YYREEE, per germline (reference sequence). V lost 3 bases to trimming and J lost 6 bases; unmatched junction nucleotides: 8. This CDR3 has 16 residues. DNA of the CDR3: TGTGCCAGCAGCTGGAGGCAGCGGGAGGGCCCCGGGGAGCTGTTTTTT. It is translated as CASSWRQREGPGELFF.

The gene calls are TRBV6-1 and TRBJ2-2; perhaps TRBD2 as D (7 bases). The V and J ends lost 5 bases and 4 bases respectively, with 23 bases between them. The CDR3 length is 18 residues. CDR1 is MNHNS, CDR2 SASEGT, per germline. This chain's CDR3 is CASSKHESGEGVTGELFF. In DNA form, the CDR3 reads TGTGCCAGCAGTAAACACGAAAGCGGGGAGGGGGTCACCGGGGAGCTGTTTTTT.

At least ten counts were recorded for this clonotype. The chain recombines TRBV11-2 with TRBJ2-5; D gene unclear. The CDR3 has 15 amino acids. Germline V CDR1 and CDR2: SGHAT, FQNNGV. Trimming took off 0 bases at V and 5 bases at J, with 13 bases between the two ends. DNA of the CDR3: TGTGCCAGCAGCTTAGATCCAGCCCCCCTCGAGACCCAGTACTTC. Translating gives CASSLDPAPLETQYF.

The chain employs TRBV24-1 and TRBJ2-2; TRBD1 matches 10 bases. The germline gives CDR1 KGHDR, CDR2 SFDVKD. There are 18 residues in the CDR3. Losses at the gene ends were 2 bases for V and 4 bases for J; bases not matched to a gene: 9. CDR3: CATSDSGGDRGITGELFF. Here the CDR3 DNA reads TGTGCCACCAGTGATTCCGGGGGGGACAGGGGTATCACCGGGGAGCTGTTTTTT.

J is TRBJ1-4 and V is TRBV30; perhaps TRBD1 as D (5 bases). This CDR3 is 15 amino acids long. Trimming cost V 3 bases and J 0 bases, with 11 bases left between them. Germline V gives CDR1 GTSNPN, CDR2 SVGIG (reference sequence). As DNA, the CDR3 is TGTGCCTGGAGGAGGGGTTCGGCAACTAATGAAAAACTGTTTTTT. Its translation is CAWRRGSATNEKLFF.